The sequence of this TCR beta chain was determined in a study of T-cell memory formation after mild COVID-19. Study information: The study found TCR clusters largely donor specific.

General study points: Shrinking CD4+ clones resided mostly in CM and EM, and CD8+ ones in EMRA.

The CDR3 sequence is 14 residues long. The germline CDR1 and CDR2 sequences are SGHRS and YFSETQ. V was cut by 4 bases and J by 7 bases, with 18 bases left in between. A remark on this clonotype: The target antigen is unknown.

TCRalpha and TCRbeta libraries used 5'RACE with constant-segment primers and UMIs. TCRdb reanalysed the 5' RACE reads using MiXCR and keeps one entry per CDR3 protein. The table records 260,000 or so distinct CDR3 sequences, around 17% of them present only once. This receptor was identified in a man between 18 and 29 years old who had mild COVID-19 (a few samples of this study predate the infection). Cell type and time point are not known. The gene calls are TRBV5-1 and TRBJ2-7; D possibly corresponds to TRBD2 (6 bases). Sequenced: PBMCs or a T cell subset sorted from them (not recorded which). CDR3 coding DNA: TGCGCCAGCAGCCGCGGGACTGACCGACGGGAGCAGTACTTC. Protein sequence: CASSRGTDRREQYF.